This T cell receptor beta chain is from a study of cytomegalovirus exposure and HLA in healthy donors. The study's findings and limits: Most likely, a cluster of highly shared sequence variants arose as a sequencing artifact.

This clone was seen a single time. The antigen is not known. PCR used 60 Vbeta primers and 13 Jbeta primers. Clones were sequenced by immunoSEQ multiplex PCR, and TCRdb holds only the in-frame ones, with some missing. Seen here are over 130,000 clones, more than 65% observed once, and the top ten hold roughly 6.7%. V was trimmed by 6 bases and J by 0 bases, leaving 11 bases between them. This CDR3 comprises 14 residues. Per the germline V gene, CDR1 is LNHDA and CDR2 is SQIVND (reference sequence). The TCR sequence derives from a man in his fifties in good health and CMV-seropositive. Sequencing was carried out using PBMCs. The chain recombines TRBV19 with TRBJ1-1; D possibly corresponds to TRBD1 (5 bases). The CDR3 DNA is TGTGCCAGTAGCGCGGGGACGCTGAACACTGAAGCTTTCTTT. Translated: CASSAGTLNTEAFF.